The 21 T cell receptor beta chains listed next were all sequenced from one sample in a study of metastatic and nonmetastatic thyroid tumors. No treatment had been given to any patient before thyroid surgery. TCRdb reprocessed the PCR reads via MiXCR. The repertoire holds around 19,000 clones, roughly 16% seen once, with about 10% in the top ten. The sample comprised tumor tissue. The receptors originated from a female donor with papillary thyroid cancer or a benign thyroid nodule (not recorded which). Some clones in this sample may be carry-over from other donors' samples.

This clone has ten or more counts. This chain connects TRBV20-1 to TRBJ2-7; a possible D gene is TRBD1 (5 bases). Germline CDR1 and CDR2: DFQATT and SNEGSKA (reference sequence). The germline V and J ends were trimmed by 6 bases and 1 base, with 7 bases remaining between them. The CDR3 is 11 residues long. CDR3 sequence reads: CSAGQSYEQYF. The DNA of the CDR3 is TGCAGTGCCGGACAATCCTACGAGCAGTACTTC.

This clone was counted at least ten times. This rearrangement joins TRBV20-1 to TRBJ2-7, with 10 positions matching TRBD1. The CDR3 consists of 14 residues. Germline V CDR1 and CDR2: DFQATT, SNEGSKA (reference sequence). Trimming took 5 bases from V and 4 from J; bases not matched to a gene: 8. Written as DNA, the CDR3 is TGCAGTGCTTGGGGACAGGGGTGGGGATACGAGCAGTACTTC. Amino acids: CSAWGQGWGYEQYF.

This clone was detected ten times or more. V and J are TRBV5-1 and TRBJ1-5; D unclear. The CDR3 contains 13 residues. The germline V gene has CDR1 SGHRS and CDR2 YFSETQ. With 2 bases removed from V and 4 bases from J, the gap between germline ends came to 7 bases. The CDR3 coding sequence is TGCGCCAGCAGCTTAGGCCCGAATCAGCCCCAGCATTTT. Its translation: CASSLGPNQPQHF.

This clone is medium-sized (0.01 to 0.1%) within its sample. CDR3 bases: TGTGCCCTTGGGGGGCGCTTCTATGGCTACACCTTC. Translation gives CALGGRFYGYTF. The rearrangement links TRBV6-1 to TRBJ1-2; weak D call: TRBD1 (6 bases). Trimming pared 11 bases from V and 4 bases from J, leaving 14 bases between. This CDR3 comprises 12 residues. Germline loops: CDR1 MNHNS, CDR2 SASEGT.

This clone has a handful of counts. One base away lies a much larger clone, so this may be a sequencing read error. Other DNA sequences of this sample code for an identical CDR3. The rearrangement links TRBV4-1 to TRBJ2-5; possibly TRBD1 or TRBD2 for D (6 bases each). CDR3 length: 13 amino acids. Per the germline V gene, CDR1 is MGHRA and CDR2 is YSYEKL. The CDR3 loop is CASSQGTSGAQYF. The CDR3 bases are TGCGCCAGCAGCCAAGGGACTTCGGGGGCCCAGTATTTC.

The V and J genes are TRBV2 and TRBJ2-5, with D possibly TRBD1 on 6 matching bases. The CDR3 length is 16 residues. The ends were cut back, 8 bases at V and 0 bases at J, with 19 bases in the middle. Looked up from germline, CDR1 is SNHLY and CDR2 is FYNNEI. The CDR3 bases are TGTGCCAGCTGGGGACAAGGGACGCATCACCAAGAGACCCAGTACTTC. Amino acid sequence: CASWGQGTHHQETQYF.

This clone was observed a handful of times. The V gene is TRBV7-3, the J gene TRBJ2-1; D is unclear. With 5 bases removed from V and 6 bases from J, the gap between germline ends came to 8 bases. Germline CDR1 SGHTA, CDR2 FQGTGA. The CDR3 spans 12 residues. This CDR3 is CASSQSANEQFF. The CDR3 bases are TGTGCCAGCAGCCAAAGTGCCAATGAGCAGTTCTTC.

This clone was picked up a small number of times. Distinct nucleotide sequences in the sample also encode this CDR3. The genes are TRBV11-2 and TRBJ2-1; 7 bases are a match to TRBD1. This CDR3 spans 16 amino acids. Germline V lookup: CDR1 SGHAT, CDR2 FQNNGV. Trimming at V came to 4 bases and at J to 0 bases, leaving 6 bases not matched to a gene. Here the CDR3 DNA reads TGTGCCAGCAGCTCCCGTGACAGGGTCTCCTACAATGAGCAGTTCTTC. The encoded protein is CASSSRDRVSYNEQFF.

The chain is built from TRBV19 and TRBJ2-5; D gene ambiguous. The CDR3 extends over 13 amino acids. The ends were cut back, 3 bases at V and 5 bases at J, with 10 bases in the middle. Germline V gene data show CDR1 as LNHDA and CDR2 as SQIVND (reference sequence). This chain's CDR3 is CASSIWVSETQYF. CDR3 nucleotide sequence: TGTGCCAGTAGTATTTGGGTGTCCGAGACCCAGTACTTC.

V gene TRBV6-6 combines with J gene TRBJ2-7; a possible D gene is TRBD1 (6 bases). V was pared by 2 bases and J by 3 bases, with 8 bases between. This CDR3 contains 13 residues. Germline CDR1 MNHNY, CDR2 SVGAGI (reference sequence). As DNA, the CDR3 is TGTGCCAGCAGTTACGGGACAAGCTACGAGCAGTACTTC. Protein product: CASSYGTSYEQYF.

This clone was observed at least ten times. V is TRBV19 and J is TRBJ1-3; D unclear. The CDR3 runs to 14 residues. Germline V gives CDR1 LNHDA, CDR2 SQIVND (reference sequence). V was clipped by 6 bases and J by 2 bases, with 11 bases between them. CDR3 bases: TGTGCCAGTAGACCCTCTCTCACTGGAAACACCATATATTTT. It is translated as CASRPSLTGNTIYF.

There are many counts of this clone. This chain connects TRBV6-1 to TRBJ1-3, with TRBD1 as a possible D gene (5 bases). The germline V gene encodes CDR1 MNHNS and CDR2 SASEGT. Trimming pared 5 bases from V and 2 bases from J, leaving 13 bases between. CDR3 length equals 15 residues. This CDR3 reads CASSFIPRAGNTIYF. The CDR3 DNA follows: TGTGCCAGCAGTTTCATTCCCAGGGCTGGAAACACCATATATTTT.

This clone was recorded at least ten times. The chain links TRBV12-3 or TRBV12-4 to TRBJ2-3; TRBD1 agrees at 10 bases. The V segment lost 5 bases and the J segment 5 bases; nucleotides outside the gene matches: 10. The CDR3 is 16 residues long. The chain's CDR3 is CASSPGGTGARDTQYF. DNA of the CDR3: TGTGCCAGCAGTCCAGGGGGGACAGGGGCCAGAGATACGCAGTATTTT.

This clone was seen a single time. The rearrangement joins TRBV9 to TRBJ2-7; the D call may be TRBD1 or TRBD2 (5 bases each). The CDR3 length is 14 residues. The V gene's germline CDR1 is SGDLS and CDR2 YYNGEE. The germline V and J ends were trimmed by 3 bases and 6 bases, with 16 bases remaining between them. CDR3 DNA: TGTGCCAGCAGCGGGGGGTTGGCCCCAACCGAGCAGTACTTC. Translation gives CASSGGLAPTEQYF.

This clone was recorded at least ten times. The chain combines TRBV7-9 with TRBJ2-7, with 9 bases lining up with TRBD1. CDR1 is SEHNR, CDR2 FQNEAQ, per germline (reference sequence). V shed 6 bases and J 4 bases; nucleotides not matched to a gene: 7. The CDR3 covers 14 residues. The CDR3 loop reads CASSPGTGLYEQYF. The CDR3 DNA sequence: TGTGCCAGCAGTCCCGGGACAGGGCTATACGAGCAGTACTTC.

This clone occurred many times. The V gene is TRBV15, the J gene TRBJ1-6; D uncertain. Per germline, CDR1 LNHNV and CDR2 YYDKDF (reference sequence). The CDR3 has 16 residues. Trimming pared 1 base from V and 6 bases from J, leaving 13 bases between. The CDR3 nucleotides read TGTGCCACCAGCAGAGTCCTGGACCCCGTTAATTCACCCCTCCACTTT. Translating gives CATSRVLDPVNSPLHF.

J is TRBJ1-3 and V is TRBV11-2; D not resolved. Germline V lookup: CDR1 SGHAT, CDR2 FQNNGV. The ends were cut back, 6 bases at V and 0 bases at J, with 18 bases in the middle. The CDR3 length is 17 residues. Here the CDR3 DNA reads TGTGCCAGCAGTCTATATCATACCAGGAGCTCTGGAAACACCATATATTTT. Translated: CASSLYHTRSSGNTIYF.

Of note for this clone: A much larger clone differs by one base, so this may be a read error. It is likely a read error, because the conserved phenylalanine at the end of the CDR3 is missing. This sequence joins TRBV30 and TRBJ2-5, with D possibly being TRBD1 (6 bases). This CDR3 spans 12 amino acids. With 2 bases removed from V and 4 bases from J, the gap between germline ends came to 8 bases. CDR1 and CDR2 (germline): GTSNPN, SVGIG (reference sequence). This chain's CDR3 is CAWSNRAETQYS. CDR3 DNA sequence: TGTGCCTGGAGTAACAGGGCAGAGACCCAGTACTCC.

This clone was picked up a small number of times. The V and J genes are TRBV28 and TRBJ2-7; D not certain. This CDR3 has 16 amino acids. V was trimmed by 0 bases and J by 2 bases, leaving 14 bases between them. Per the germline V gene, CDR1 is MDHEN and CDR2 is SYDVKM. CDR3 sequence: CASSLWVGISTYEQYF. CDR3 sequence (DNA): TGTGCCAGCAGTTTATGGGTGGGAATCAGTACCTACGAGCAGTACTTC.

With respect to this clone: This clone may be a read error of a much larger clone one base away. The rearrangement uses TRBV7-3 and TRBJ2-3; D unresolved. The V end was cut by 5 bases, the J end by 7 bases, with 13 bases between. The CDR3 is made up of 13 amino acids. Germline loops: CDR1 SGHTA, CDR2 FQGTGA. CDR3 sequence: CASSLRPLYTQYF. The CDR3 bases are TGTGCCAGCAGCCTAAGACCTTTATATACGCAGTATTTT.

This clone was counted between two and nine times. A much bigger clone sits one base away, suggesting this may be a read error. CDR3 nucleotide sequence: TGTGCCAGTATCCCCCGGGAGGTCGGTTACACTGAAGCTTTCTTT. It encodes CASIPREVGYTEAFF. This rearrangement joins TRBV19 to TRBJ1-1; no firm D call. This CDR3 spans 15 amino acids. CDR1 and CDR2 (germline): LNHDA, SQIVND (reference sequence). V lost 7 bases and J lost 3, with 18 bases in between.